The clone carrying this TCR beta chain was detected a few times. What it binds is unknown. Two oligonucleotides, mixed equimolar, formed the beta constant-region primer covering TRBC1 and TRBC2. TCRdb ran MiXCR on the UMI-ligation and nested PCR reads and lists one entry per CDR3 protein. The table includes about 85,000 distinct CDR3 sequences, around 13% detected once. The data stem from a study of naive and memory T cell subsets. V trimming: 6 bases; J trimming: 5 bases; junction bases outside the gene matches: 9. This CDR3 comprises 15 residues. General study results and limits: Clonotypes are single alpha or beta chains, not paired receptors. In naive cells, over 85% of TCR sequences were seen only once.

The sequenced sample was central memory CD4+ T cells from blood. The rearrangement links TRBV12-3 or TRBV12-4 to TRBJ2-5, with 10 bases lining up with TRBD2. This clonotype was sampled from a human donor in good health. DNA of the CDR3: TGTGCCAGCAGAACCTCTAGCGGGAGTATGGAGACCCAGTACTTC. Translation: CASRTSSGSMETQYF.